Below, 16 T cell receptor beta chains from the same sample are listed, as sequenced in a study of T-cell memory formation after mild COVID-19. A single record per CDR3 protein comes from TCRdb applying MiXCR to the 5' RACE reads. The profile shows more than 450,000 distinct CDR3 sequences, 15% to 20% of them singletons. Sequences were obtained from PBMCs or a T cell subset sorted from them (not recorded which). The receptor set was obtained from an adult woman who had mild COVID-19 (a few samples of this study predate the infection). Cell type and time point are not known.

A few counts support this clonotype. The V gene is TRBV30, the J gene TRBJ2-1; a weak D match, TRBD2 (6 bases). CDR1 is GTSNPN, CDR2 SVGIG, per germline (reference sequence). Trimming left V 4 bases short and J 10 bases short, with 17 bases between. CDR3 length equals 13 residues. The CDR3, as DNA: TGTGCCTGGACGAGAACTACCGGAGGGGAGCAGTTCTTC. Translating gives CAWTRTTGGEQFF.

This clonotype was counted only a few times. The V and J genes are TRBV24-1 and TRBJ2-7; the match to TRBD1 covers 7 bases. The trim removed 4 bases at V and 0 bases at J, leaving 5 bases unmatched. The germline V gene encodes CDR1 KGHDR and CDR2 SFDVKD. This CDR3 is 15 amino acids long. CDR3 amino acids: CATSEAGGSSYEQYF. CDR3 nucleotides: TGTGCCACCAGTGAGGCAGGGGGTAGCTCCTACGAGCAGTACTTC.

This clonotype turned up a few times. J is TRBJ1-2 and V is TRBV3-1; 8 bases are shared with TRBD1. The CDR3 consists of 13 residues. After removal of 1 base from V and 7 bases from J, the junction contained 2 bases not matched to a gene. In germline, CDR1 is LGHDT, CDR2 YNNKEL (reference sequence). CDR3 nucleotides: TGTGCCAGCAGCCAAGCAGGGGGCTCTGGCTACACCTTC. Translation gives CASSQAGGSGYTF.

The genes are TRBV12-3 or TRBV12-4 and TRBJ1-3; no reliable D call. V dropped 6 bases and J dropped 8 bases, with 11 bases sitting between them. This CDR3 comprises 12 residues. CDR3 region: CASRADTHTIYF. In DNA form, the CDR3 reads TGTGCCAGCAGAGCTGACACCCACACCATATATTTT.

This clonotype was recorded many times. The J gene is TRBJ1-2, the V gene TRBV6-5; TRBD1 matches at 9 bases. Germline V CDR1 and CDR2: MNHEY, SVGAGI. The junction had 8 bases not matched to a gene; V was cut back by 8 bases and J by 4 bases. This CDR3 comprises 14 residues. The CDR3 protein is CASGQGQGGYGYTF. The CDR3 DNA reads TGTGCCAGCGGACAGGGGCAGGGTGGCTATGGCTACACCTTC.

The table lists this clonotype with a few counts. The CDR3, as DNA: TGCAGTGCCCTCCTCGGTGACCAGTACTTC. It yields the protein CSALLGDQYF. J is TRBJ2-5 and V is TRBV20-1; D unclear. Per germline, CDR1 DFQATT and CDR2 SNEGSKA (reference sequence). The CDR3 runs 10 residues. With 6 bases removed from V and 10 bases from J, the gap between germline ends came to 12 bases.

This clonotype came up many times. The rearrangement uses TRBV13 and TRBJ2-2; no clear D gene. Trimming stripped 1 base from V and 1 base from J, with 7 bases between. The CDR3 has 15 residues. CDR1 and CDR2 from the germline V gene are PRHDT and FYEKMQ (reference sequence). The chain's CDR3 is CASSLAGLNTGELFF. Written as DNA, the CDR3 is TGTGCCAGCAGCTTAGCGGGCTTGAACACCGGGGAGCTGTTTTTT.

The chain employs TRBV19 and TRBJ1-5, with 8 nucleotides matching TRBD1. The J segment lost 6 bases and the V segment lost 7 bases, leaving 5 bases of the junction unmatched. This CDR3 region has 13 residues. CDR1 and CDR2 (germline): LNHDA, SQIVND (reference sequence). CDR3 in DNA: TGTGCCAGTAATCAGGGGGCGAGTCAGCCCCAGCATTTT. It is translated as CASNQGASQPQHF.

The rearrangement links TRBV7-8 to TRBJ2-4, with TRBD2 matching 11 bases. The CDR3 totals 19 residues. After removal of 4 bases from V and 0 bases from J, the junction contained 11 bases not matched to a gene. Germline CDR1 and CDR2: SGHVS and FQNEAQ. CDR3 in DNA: TGTGCCAGCAGCTCCCTACTGGGACTAGCGGATTTAGCCAAAAACATTCAGTACTTC. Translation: CASSSLLGLADLAKNIQYF.

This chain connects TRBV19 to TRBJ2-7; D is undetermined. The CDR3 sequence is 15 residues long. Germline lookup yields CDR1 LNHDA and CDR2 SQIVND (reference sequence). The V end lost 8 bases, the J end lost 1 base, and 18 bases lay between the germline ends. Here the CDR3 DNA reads TGTGCCAGTGCTACCCGGACGGCTGGATCCTACGAGCAGTACTTC. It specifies CASATRTAGSYEQYF.

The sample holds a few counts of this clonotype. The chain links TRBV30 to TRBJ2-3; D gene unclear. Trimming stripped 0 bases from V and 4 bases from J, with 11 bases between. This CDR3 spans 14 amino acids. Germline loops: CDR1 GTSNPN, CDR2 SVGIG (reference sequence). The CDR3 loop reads CAWSVGGKSDTQYF. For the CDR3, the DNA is TGTGCCTGGAGTGTTGGCGGTAAATCAGATACGCAGTATTTT.

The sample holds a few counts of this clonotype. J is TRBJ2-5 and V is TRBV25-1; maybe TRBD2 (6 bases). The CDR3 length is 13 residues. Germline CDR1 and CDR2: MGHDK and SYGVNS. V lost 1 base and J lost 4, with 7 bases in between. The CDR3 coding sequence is TGTGCCAGCAGTGAATGGGGGGTAGAGACCCAGTACTTC. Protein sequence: CASSEWGVETQYF.

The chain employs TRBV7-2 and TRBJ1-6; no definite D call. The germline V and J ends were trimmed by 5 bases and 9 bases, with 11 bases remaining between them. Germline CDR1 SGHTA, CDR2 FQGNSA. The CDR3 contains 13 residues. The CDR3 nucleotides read TGTGCCAGCAGCCGAAAAATAGGTTCACCCCTCCACTTT. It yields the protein CASSRKIGSPLHF.

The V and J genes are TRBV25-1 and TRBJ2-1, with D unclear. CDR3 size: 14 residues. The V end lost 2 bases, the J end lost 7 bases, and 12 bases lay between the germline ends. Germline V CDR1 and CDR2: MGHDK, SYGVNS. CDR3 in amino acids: CASSEDTFNNEQFF. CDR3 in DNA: TGTGCCAGCAGTGAAGACACGTTTAATAATGAGCAGTTCTTC.

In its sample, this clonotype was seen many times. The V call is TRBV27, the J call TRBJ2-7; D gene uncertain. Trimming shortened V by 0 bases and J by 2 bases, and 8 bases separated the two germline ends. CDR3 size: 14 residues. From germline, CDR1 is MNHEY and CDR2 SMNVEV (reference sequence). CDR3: CASSLSAATYEQYF. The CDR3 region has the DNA TGTGCCAGCAGTTTATCGGCAGCTACCTACGAGCAGTACTTC.

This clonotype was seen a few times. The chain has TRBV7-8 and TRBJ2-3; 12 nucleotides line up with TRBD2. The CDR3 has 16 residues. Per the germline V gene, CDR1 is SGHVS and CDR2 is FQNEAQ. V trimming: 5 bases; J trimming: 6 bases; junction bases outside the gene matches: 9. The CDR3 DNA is TGTGCCAGCAGCATGGGACTAGCGGGCTATCGCGATACGCAGTATTTT. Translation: CASSMGLAGYRDTQYF.